This T cell receptor beta chain was observed in a study of T-cell memory formation after mild COVID-19. Study overall: Clusters of TCRs were largely donor specific.

Using its own MiXCR run on the 5' RACE reads, TCRdb lists one record per CDR3 protein. Of around 320,000 distinct CDR3 sequences in the sample, around 15% were seen once. Germline loops: CDR1 MGHRA, CDR2 YSYEKL. The CDR3 is 16 amino acids. Trimming removed 5 bases at V and 0 bases at J, with 15 bases between. General study results and limits: CD4+ bias marked clones expanding day 15 to 37, unlike balanced contracting clones. Memory sampled before infection contained some responding clones, suggesting cross-reactive memory joined.

On this clonotype itself: Its antigen is still unknown.

The chain couples TRBV4-1 to TRBJ2-3; no firm D call. This receptor was identified in a man younger than 35 who had mild COVID-19 (a few samples of this study predate the infection). Cell type and time point are not known. Sample: PBMCs or a T cell subset sorted from them (not recorded which). The CDR3 spells CASSSRLQASTDTQYF. The CDR3 DNA reads as TGCGCCAGCAGCTCCAGGTTGCAGGCTAGCACAGATACGCAGTATTTT.